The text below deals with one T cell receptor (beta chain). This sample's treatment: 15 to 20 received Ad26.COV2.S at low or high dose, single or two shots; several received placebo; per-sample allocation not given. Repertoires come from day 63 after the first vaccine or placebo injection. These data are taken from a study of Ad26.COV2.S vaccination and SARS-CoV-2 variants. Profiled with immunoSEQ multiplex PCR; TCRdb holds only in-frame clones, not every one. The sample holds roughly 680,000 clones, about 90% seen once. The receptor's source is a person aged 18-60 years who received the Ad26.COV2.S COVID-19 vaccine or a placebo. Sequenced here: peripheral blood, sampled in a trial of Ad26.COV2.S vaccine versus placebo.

The CDR3 DNA sequence: TGCGCCAGCAGCCAAGTGACAGCGTCTGGAAACACCATATATTTT. Its protein product is CASSQVTASGNTIYF. The chain is built from TRBV4-3 and TRBJ1-3; weak D call: TRBD1 (5 bases). The CDR3 has 15 residues. V was shortened by 1 base and J by 1 base, with 8 bases between the two germline ends. Germline CDR1 LGHNA, CDR2 YSLEER.